The 30 T cell receptor beta chains given below trace back to one sample, sequenced in a study of cytomegalovirus exposure and HLA in healthy donors. Clones were read by immunoSEQ multiplex PCR, and TCRdb kept only the in-frame ones, dropping some. The profile covers about 130,000 clones, with nearly 90% appearing a single time and 0.95% to 1.5% taken by the ten largest. The specimen was PBMCs. These receptors all come from a woman aged 18-29 years in good health and CMV-seronegative.

The CDR3 DNA is TGTGCCAGCAGTCTAGACAGGAAAACAGATACGCAGTATTTT. This sequence encodes CASSLDRKTDTQYF. V gene TRBV6-5 combines with J gene TRBJ2-3, with a weak D call TRBD1 (6 bases). The V and J ends lost 5 bases and 3 bases respectively, with 12 bases between them. The CDR3 runs to 14 residues. Germline CDR1 reads MNHEY; CDR2 reads SVGAGI.

The chain couples TRBV2 to TRBJ1-5; 7 bases map to TRBD1. Losses at the gene ends were 8 bases for V and 5 bases for J; bases not matched to a gene: 6. Germline-derived CDR1 and CDR2 are SNHLY and FYNNEI. There are 13 residues in the CDR3. The CDR3 nucleotides read TGTGCCAGCGATAAGGGGGCCCATCAGCCCCAGCATTTT. The encoded protein is CASDKGAHQPQHF.

The chain employs TRBV6-5 and TRBJ2-2; maybe TRBD2 (5 bases). V lost 6 bases to trimming and J lost 6 bases, with 17 bases between them. From germline, CDR1 is MNHEY and CDR2 SVGAGI. The CDR3 is made up of 15 amino acids. The DNA for the CDR3 is TGTGCCAGCAGCATGACTAACGAGCTGGCCGGGGAGCTGTTTTTT. Its protein is CASSMTNELAGELFF.

V usage is TRBV4-1 and J usage is TRBJ1-2, with 7 positions matching TRBD1. The CDR3 extends over 17 amino acids. Germline V gives CDR1 MGHRA, CDR2 YSYEKL. The V segment lost 1 base and the J segment 0 bases; nucleotides outside the gene matches: 8. The CDR3 region is CASSQGFRGEANYGYTF. CDR3 DNA: TGCGCCAGCAGCCAAGGCTTCAGGGGGGAAGCTAACTATGGCTACACCTTC.

The rearrangement joins TRBV6-5 to TRBJ2-3; the D gene is possibly TRBD2 (6 bases). Per germline, CDR1 MNHEY and CDR2 SVGAGI. V was trimmed by 4 bases and J by 6 bases, leaving 20 bases between them. The CDR3 spans 16 residues. DNA of the CDR3: TGTGCCAGCAGTTTAGGCGGGGCGGGGTCTTTTGATACGCAGTATTTT. Its protein is CASSLGGAGSFDTQYF.

This clone occurred once. This sequence joins TRBV5-1 and TRBJ1-6; TRBD1 is a possible D gene (6 bases). The CDR3 runs to 15 residues. Deletions cut 7 bases from V and 6 bases from J, with 17 bases between. CDR1 and CDR2 (germline): SGHRS, YFSETQ. The CDR3 sequence is CASSPRGQSNSPLHF. The CDR3 bases are TGCGCCAGCTCCCCCCGTGGACAGAGTAATTCACCCCTCCACTTT. The full variable domain, rest sourced from reference TRBV5-1 and TRBJ1-6, is KAGVTQTPRYLIKTRGQQVTLSCSPISGHRSVSWYQQTPGQGLQFLFEYFSETQRNKGNFPGRFSGRQFSNSRSEMNVSTLELGDSALYLCASSPRGQSNSPLHFGNGTRLTVT.

The chain couples TRBV18 to TRBJ1-3, with D perhaps matching TRBD1 (5 bases). The CDR3 has 11 residues. V was shortened by 8 bases and J by 8 bases, with 10 bases between the two germline ends. The germline V gene has CDR1 KGHSH and CDR2 LQKENI. The CDR3 DNA follows: TGTGCCAGCACCGACAGATACACCATATATTTT. Translating gives CASTDRYTIYF.

The genes are TRBV14 and TRBJ2-7; TRBD1 might be the D (6 bases). The germline V gene has CDR1 SGHDN and CDR2 FVKESK. The CDR3 spans 15 residues. V dropped 6 bases and J dropped 1 base, with 16 bases sitting between them. The CDR3 sequence: CASSQGPWASYEQYF. The CDR3, as DNA: TGTGCCAGCAGTCAGGGGCCTTGGGCGTCCTACGAGCAGTACTTC. Full variable domain (remainder filled in from reference TRBV14 and TRBJ2-7): EAGVTQFPSHSVIEKGQTVTLRCDPISGHDNLYWYRRVMGKEIKFLLHFVKESKQDESGMPNNRFLAERTGGTYSTLKVQPAELEDSGVYFCASSQGPWASYEQYFGPGTRLTVT.

This clone has just one count. The V and J genes are TRBV11-3 and TRBJ2-1; D is undetermined. From germline, CDR1 is SGHNT and CDR2 YENEEA. CDR3 length: 15 amino acids. V gave up 5 bases and J gave up 0 bases, with 11 bases separating them. In DNA form, the CDR3 reads TGTGCCAGCAGCGGGCTGGCTTCCTCCTACAATGAGCAGTTCTTC. Translated: CASSGLASSYNEQFF. Combining the CDR3 with reference TRBV11-3 and TRBJ2-1 gives the whole variable domain EAGVVQSPRYKIIEKKQPVAFWCNPISGHNTLYWYLQNLGQGPELLIRYENEEAVDDSQLPKDRFSAERLKGVDSTLKIQPAELGDSAVYLCASSGLASSYNEQFFGPGTRLTVL.

Note on this clone: Different DNA sequences within this sample yield the same CDR3. V usage is TRBV5-1 and J usage is TRBJ1-6; no definite D call. The V end lost 3 bases, the J end lost 0 bases, and 7 bases lay between the germline ends. The CDR3 is made up of 15 amino acids. Germline-derived CDR1 and CDR2 are SGHRS and YFSETQ. CDR3 in DNA: TGCGCCAGCAGCTCTAAAAGCTCCTATAATTCACCCCTCCACTTT. Translated, it gives CASSSKSSYNSPLHF.

CDR3 sequence reads: CASSGTGNEKLFF. The CDR3 DNA reads TGTGCCAGTTCCGGGACAGGGAACGAAAAACTGTTTTTT. The chain carries TRBV19 and TRBJ1-4; 9 bases are a match to TRBD1. Germline trimming cut 8 bases from V and 8 bases from J; bases unmatched to any gene: 6. The germline CDR1 and CDR2 sequences are LNHDA and SQIVND (reference sequence). The CDR3 consists of 13 residues.

This chain links TRBV2 with TRBJ2-5; 7 bases agree with TRBD1. This CDR3 region has 18 residues. With V trimmed by 0 bases and J by 4 bases, 14 bases remained unmatched. The germline V gene has CDR1 SNHLY and CDR2 FYNNEI. CDR3 residues: CASSEALQGTAYGETQYF. In DNA form, the CDR3 reads TGTGCCAGCAGTGAAGCGCTTCAAGGGACAGCCTATGGAGAGACCCAGTACTTC.

This rearrangement joins TRBV7-2 to TRBJ2-1; D is uncertain. This CDR3 is built from 15 residues. V shed 3 bases and J shed 0 bases, with 9 bases lying between them. Germline lookup yields CDR1 SGHTA and CDR2 FQGNSA. The CDR3 DNA reads TGTGCCAGCAGCTTTGGGCCCTTCTCCTACAATGAGCAGTTCTTC. It codes for CASSFGPFSYNEQFF.

The V and J genes are TRBV5-4 and TRBJ1-1; D may be TRBD1 (6 bases). There are 13 residues in the CDR3. Trimming took 4 bases from V and 7 from J, leaving 14 bases between them. The germline CDR1 and CDR2 sequences are SGHNT and YYREEE (reference sequence). CDR3 nucleotides: TGTGCCAGCAGCATTCCCCCAGGGGATGAAGCTTTCTTT. It codes for CASSIPPGDEAFF.

This chain connects TRBV5-1 to TRBJ1-1; TRBD1 might be the D (6 bases). Deletions cut 3 bases from V and 6 bases from J, with 12 bases between. CDR1 is SGHRS and CDR2 is YFSETQ in the germline V gene. This CDR3 spans 13 amino acids. The CDR3: CASSSTGWAEAFF. As DNA, the CDR3 is TGCGCCAGCAGCTCGACAGGTTGGGCTGAAGCTTTCTTT.

V and J are TRBV10-3 and TRBJ1-1; D is unresolved. Germline V gives CDR1 ENHRY, CDR2 SYGVKD. V gave up 5 bases and J gave up 0 bases, with 13 bases separating them. The CDR3 is 15 amino acids. CDR3: CAISREPTMNTEAFF. In DNA, the CDR3 is TGTGCCATCAGTCGGGAGCCCACTATGAACACTGAAGCTTTCTTT.

This clone was seen a handful of times. The chain employs TRBV18 and TRBJ1-1; possible D gene TRBD1, 5 bases. CDR1 KGHSH and CDR2 LQKENI come from the germline V gene. The CDR3 covers 16 residues. Trimming removed 5 bases from V and 5 bases from J, with 21 bases in between. The CDR3 coding sequence is TGTGCCAGCTCATTCAAGCGGGGACCGAACATGACTGAAGCTTTCTTT. Its translation is CASSFKRGPNMTEAFF.

This clone appeared a single time. This sequence joins TRBV13 and TRBJ2-3, with 15 bases matching TRBD2. The V and J ends lost 5 bases and 0 bases, in that order; junction bases with no gene match: 6. CDR3 length: 18 amino acids. CDR1 and CDR2 from the germline V gene are PRHDT and FYEKMQ (reference sequence). Written as DNA, the CDR3 is TGTGCCAGCAGCCCTCGGACTAGCGGGGGGGATAGCACAGATACGCAGTATTTT. Translation: CASSPRTSGGDSTDTQYF. Based on the CDR3 plus reference TRBV13 and TRBJ2-3, the full variable domain is AAGVIQSPRHLIKEKRETATLKCYPIPRHDTVYWYQQGPGQDPQFLISFYEKMQSDKGSIPDRFSAQQFSDYHSELNMSSLELGDSALYFCASSPRTSGGDSTDTQYFGPGTRLTVL.

The chain uses TRBV28 and TRBJ2-7, with D maybe TRBD2 (5 bases). Germline CDR1 is MDHEN and CDR2 is SYDVKM. Trimming took 1 base from V and 5 from J, leaving 9 bases between them. The CDR3 is 13 residues long. The CDR3 nucleotides read TGTGCCAGCAGTTTATCGGGGATGAACGAGCAGTACTTC. This codes for CASSLSGMNEQYF.

The gene calls are TRBV5-1 and TRBJ1-1, with 9 bases that match TRBD1. J gave up 8 bases and V 3 bases, and 5 bases lay outside the gene matches. Germline V gene data show CDR1 as SGHRS and CDR2 as YFSETQ. This CDR3 region has 13 residues. CDR3: CASSSEGQGEAFF. The CDR3, as DNA: TGCGCCAGCAGCTCAGAGGGACAGGGAGAAGCTTTCTTT. Full variable domain (outside the CDR3, taken from reference TRBV5-1 and TRBJ1-1): KAGVTQTPRYLIKTRGQQVTLSCSPISGHRSVSWYQQTPGQGLQFLFEYFSETQRNKGNFPGRFSGRQFSNSRSEMNVSTLELGDSALYLCASSSEGQGEAFFGQGTRLTVV.

CDR3 sequence (DNA): TGTGCCAGCTCACCATCAGGGCTTCGTCCCCCTACACTCGAGCAGTACTTC. Amino acid sequence: CASSPSGLRPPTLEQYF. The chain has TRBV18 and TRBJ2-7; tentatively, D is TRBD1 (5 bases). V dropped 2 bases and J dropped 6 bases, with 23 bases sitting between them. The germline gives CDR1 KGHSH, CDR2 LQKENI. The CDR3 loop spans 17 amino acids.

The chain has TRBV10-2 and TRBJ2-7; D gene uncertain. CDR3 size: 12 residues. Germline CDR1 is WSHSY and CDR2 is SAAADI. Deletions cut 4 bases from V and 4 bases from J, with 8 bases between. CDR3 DNA sequence: TGCGCCAGCAGTGGTCAGACTTACGAGCAGTACTTC. Translated, it gives CASSGQTYEQYF.

The chain has TRBV7-9 and TRBJ2-5; D gene unclear. V lost 1 base, J lost 5 bases, and 11 bases lay in between. The germline V gene has CDR1 SEHNR and CDR2 FQNEAQ (reference sequence). The CDR3 covers 14 residues. Here the CDR3 reads CASSLGIVSETQYF. The CDR3 DNA follows: TGTGCCAGCAGCTTAGGTATAGTTTCGGAGACCCAGTACTTC.

This clone was observed a few times. J is TRBJ2-3 and V is TRBV29-1, with 9 bases aligning to TRBD1. CDR1 is SQVTM and CDR2 is ANQGSEA in the germline V gene. CDR3 length: 15 amino acids. The junction had 10 bases not matched to a gene; V was cut back by 1 base and J by 8 bases. CDR3 amino acids: CSVEGRGQGRGTQYF. The DNA of the CDR3 is TGCAGCGTTGAAGGAAGGGGACAGGGAAGGGGTACGCAGTATTTT.

The chain carries TRBV4-1 and TRBJ1-1, with D tentatively TRBD1 (5 bases). Per the germline V gene, CDR1 is MGHRA and CDR2 is YSYEKL. This CDR3 comprises 15 residues. Trimming stripped 2 bases from V and 9 bases from J, with 19 bases between. The CDR3 sequence is CASSQKIEVEGKAFF. CDR3 nucleotides: TGCGCCAGCAGCCAAAAGATTGAAGTGGAGGGGAAAGCTTTCTTT.

V usage is TRBV10-3 and J usage is TRBJ2-2, with 7 nucleotides matching TRBD1. J lost 1 base, V lost 4 bases, and 6 bases had no gene match. The CDR3 consists of 16 residues. Germline loops: CDR1 ENHRY, CDR2 SYGVKD. The CDR3 DNA reads TGTGCCATCAGTGCAGGGGCAGGGGGGAACACCGGGGAGCTGTTTTTT. Amino acids: CAISAGAGGNTGELFF.

This chain links TRBV19 with TRBJ2-1, with 11 bases identical to TRBD2. V trimming: 7 bases; J trimming: 10 bases; junction bases outside the gene matches: 15. Germline CDR1 reads LNHDA; CDR2 reads SQIVND (reference sequence). This CDR3 is 16 amino acids long. DNA of the CDR3: TGTGCCAGTACCATGCTTTCAGCTAGCGGGGGGAGCGAGCAGTTCTTC. Encoded protein: CASTMLSASGGSEQFF. The complete variable domain, with remaining parts taken from reference TRBV19 and TRBJ2-1, reads DGGITQSPKYLFRKEGQNVTLSCEQNLNHDAMYWYRQDPGQGLRLIYYSQIVNDFQKGDIAEGYSVSREKKESFPLTVTSAQKNPTAFYLCASTMLSASGGSEQFFGPGTRLTVL.

CDR3 sequence: CASSLGGVTEAFF. CDR3 bases: TGTGCCAGCAGCTTAGGGGGAGTCACTGAAGCTTTCTTT. This chain links TRBV7-6 with TRBJ1-1; D gene uncertain. This CDR3 contains 13 residues. Trimming took 1 base from V and 4 from J, leaving 7 bases between them. From germline, CDR1 is SGHVS and CDR2 FNYEAQ.

V gene TRBV6-1 combines with J gene TRBJ1-2; D possibly corresponds to TRBD1 (5 bases). Germline CDR1 and CDR2: MNHNS and SASEGT. The CDR3 extends over 11 amino acids. Trimming shortened V by 7 bases and J by 5 bases, and 8 bases separated the two germline ends. The DNA for the CDR3 is TGTGCCAGCACCGACAGATATGGCTACACCTTC. Encoded protein: CASTDRYGYTF.

The chain employs TRBV7-3 and TRBJ1-1; D is unclear. CDR1 is SGHTA and CDR2 is FQGTGA in the germline V gene. The germline V and J ends were trimmed by 2 bases and 1 base, with 5 bases remaining between them. The CDR3 contains 13 residues. Here the CDR3 reads CASSLRGNTEAFF. The CDR3 nucleotides read TGTGCCAGCAGCTTACGGGGGAACACTGAAGCTTTCTTT.